The 28 T cell receptor beta chains below come from one sample, sequenced in a study of vaccination effects on CD4 cells after COVID-19. Their specific antigens are unknown. The repertoire was sequenced with immunoSEQ multiplex PCR; TCRdb's copy has only in-frame clones and lacks some. The repertoire has around 45,000 clones, around three quarters of them found once; the top ten carry about a tenth. Antigen-specific CD4+ T cells were first expanded with viral peptide pools by the ViraFEST assay and only then sequenced. CD4+ T cells were isolated after around 10 days of culture. None of these healthy vaccinees had been infected with SARS-CoV-2 before vaccination. Here the sequenced sample was CD4+ T cells from PBMCs cultured with SARS-CoV-2 spike peptides, taken before COVID-19 vaccination. The receptors stem from a human donor who received a COVID-19 vaccine.

The J gene is TRBJ2-5, the V gene TRBV5-1; 7 bases are shared with TRBD1. Germline V gene sequence: CDR1 SGHRS, CDR2 YFSETQ. Trimming removed 0 bases from V and 1 base from J; junction bases left unmatched: 0. The CDR3 contains 14 residues. CDR3: CASSLGDSQETQYF. The DNA of the CDR3 is TGCGCCAGCAGCTTGGGGGACAGCCAAGAGACCCAGTACTTC.

This clone has only a few counts. CDR3 coding DNA: TGTGCCAGCAGTTTCGACTATACGAACACCGGGGAGCTGTTTTTT. Protein sequence: CASSFDYTNTGELFF. The chain has TRBV27 and TRBJ2-2, with D possibly matching TRBD2 (5 bases). Germline lookup yields CDR1 MNHEY and CDR2 SMNVEV (reference sequence). Between the trimmed V and J ends, which lost 3 bases and 0 bases, there was a span of 8 bases. The CDR3 sequence is 15 residues long.

This chain joins TRBV24-1 and TRBJ2-7; D is perhaps TRBD1 or TRBD2 (6 bases each). V was shortened by 0 bases and J by 0 bases, with 14 bases between the two germline ends. Germline values: CDR1 KGHDR, CDR2 SFDVKD. The CDR3 has 17 amino acids. The CDR3 nucleotides are TGTGCCACCAGTGATTTGTATGGGGGGCGGACCTCCTACGAGCAGTACGTC. Amino acid sequence: CATSDLYGGRTSYEQYV.

The chain is built from TRBV9 and TRBJ1-6; TRBD1 agrees at 10 bases. V was pared by 4 bases and J by 4 bases, with 8 bases of the junction left unmatched. CDR3 length: 17 amino acids. The germline gives CDR1 SGDLS, CDR2 YYNGEE. The CDR3 sequence is CASSRGQGISYNSPLHF. CDR3 coding DNA: TGTGCCAGCAGCCGGGGACAGGGGATATCTTATAATTCACCCCTCCACTTT.

This clone was seen only a few times. The chain couples TRBV19 to TRBJ1-1; D remains unclear. Per the germline V gene, CDR1 is LNHDA and CDR2 is SQIVND (reference sequence). This CDR3 is 12 amino acids long. The V end was cut by 2 bases, the J end by 8 bases, with 9 bases between. Here the CDR3 reads CASSITGGEAFF. DNA for the CDR3: TGTGCCAGTAGTATAACGGGAGGAGAAGCTTTCTTT.

This chain connects TRBV4-2 to TRBJ1-5, with 9 bases fitting TRBD1. The germline V gene has CDR1 LGHNA and CDR2 YNFKEQ. CDR3 length: 17 amino acids. The trim removed 1 base at V and 0 bases at J, leaving 4 bases unmatched. The CDR3 region has the DNA TGTGCCAGCAGCCAAGGGGGGACAGGGTATAGCAATCAGCCCCAGCATTTT. As protein: CASSQGGTGYSNQPQHF.

The chain employs TRBV7-8 and TRBJ1-1; D is possibly TRBD1 (6 bases). The V and J ends lost 4 bases and 3 bases respectively, with 9 bases between them. CDR1 and CDR2 (germline): SGHVS, FQNEAQ. The CDR3 loop spans 13 amino acids. The CDR3 reads CASSSKGDTEAFF. The CDR3 region has the DNA TGTGCCAGCAGCTCGAAGGGGGACACTGAAGCTTTCTTT.

In DNA form, the CDR3 reads TGTGCCAGCAGCCCCAGTGCGACGCAGAACACTGAAGCTTTCTTT. Its protein is CASSPSATQNTEAFF. This chain links TRBV7-2 with TRBJ1-1; D not resolved. Germline V gene sequence: CDR1 SGHTA, CDR2 FQGNSA. The germline V and J ends were trimmed by 5 bases and 1 base, with 14 bases remaining between them. This CDR3 comprises 15 residues. Combining the CDR3 with reference TRBV7-2 and TRBJ1-1 gives the whole variable domain GAGVSQSPSNKVTEKGKDVELRCDPISGHTALYWYRQSLGQGLEFLIYFQGNSAPDKSGLPSDRFSAERTGGSVSTLTIQRTQQEDSAVYLCASSPSATQNTEAFFGQGTRLTVV.

The rearrangement links TRBV18 to TRBJ1-3; D unresolved. The CDR3 length is 16 residues. Trimming removed 3 bases at V and 4 bases at J, with 16 bases between. Germline V gives CDR1 KGHSH, CDR2 LQKENI. This CDR3 is CASSPNTATGGNTIYF. CDR3 nucleotide sequence: TGTGCCAGCTCACCCAACACGGCCACTGGAGGAAACACCATATATTTT.

The chain couples TRBV5-1 to TRBJ2-5; D gene uncertain. CDR1 SGHRS and CDR2 YFSETQ come from the germline V gene. The CDR3 is 11 amino acids. Between the trimmed V and J ends, which lost 2 bases and 5 bases, there was a span of 4 bases. DNA for the CDR3: TGCGCCAGCAGCTTTGGTGAGACCCAGTACTTC. Encoded protein: CASSFGETQYF.

This clone was detected only once. The chain has TRBV18 and TRBJ1-1, with no clear D. Per the germline V gene, CDR1 is KGHSH and CDR2 is LQKENI. Trimming shortened V by 6 bases and J by 2 bases, and 10 bases separated the two germline ends. The CDR3 extends over 13 amino acids. CDR3 amino acids: CASSNSGNTEAFF. The CDR3, as DNA: TGTGCCAGCTCCAATAGCGGTAACACTGAAGCTTTCTTT.

The CDR3 loop reads CASSDGQLLSGANVLTF. The CDR3 coding sequence is TGCGCCAGCAGCGATGGACAGCTCCTCTCTGGGGCCAACGTCCTGACTTTC. The V gene is TRBV4-1, the J gene TRBJ2-6, with D tentatively TRBD1 (6 bases). The V gene lost 5 bases and the J gene lost 0 bases, with 14 bases spanning the gap. Germline CDR1 and CDR2: MGHRA and YSYEKL. The CDR3 spans 17 residues.

Only a few counts were recorded for this clone. The rearrangement uses TRBV5-1 and TRBJ2-3, with 9 bases lining up with TRBD1. CDR3 size: 15 residues. V was pared by 2 bases and J by 3 bases, with 4 bases of the junction left unmatched. From germline, CDR1 is SGHRS and CDR2 YFSETQ. CDR3 sequence (DNA): TGCGCCAGCAGCTTCGGGGACAGGGATACAGATACGCAGTATTTT. Translation gives CASSFGDRDTDTQYF.

The gene calls are TRBV5-1 and TRBJ2-3; maybe TRBD1 (6 bases). V dropped 1 base and J dropped 3 bases, with 9 bases sitting between them. The CDR3 spans 14 residues. Germline CDR1 SGHRS, CDR2 YFSETQ. The chain's CDR3 is CASSLQGLTDTQYF. In nucleotides, the CDR3 is TGCGCCAGCAGCTTGCAGGGGTTGACAGATACGCAGTATTTT.

This chain links TRBV7-2 with TRBJ1-1; no definite D call. Germline CDR1 reads SGHTA; CDR2 reads FQGNSA. The CDR3 consists of 14 residues. Trimming took 3 bases from V and 4 from J, leaving 12 bases between them. The CDR3 loop is CASSFQLGGTEAFF. The CDR3 DNA reads TGTGCCAGCAGCTTTCAGCTAGGAGGCACTGAAGCTTTCTTT.

The rearrangement links TRBV5-4 to TRBJ1-6, with D tentatively TRBD1 (5 bases). The germline gives CDR1 SGHNT, CDR2 YYREEE (reference sequence). Trimming removed 7 bases at V and 2 bases at J, with 7 bases between. The CDR3 has 13 amino acids. The CDR3 loop is CASGATYNSPLHF. DNA of the CDR3: TGTGCCAGCGGGGCCACCTATAATTCACCCCTCCACTTT.

The chain carries TRBV7-9 and TRBJ1-2; D may be TRBD1 (6 bases). Germline CDR1 reads SEHNR; CDR2 reads FQNEAQ (reference sequence). V was cut by 5 bases and J by 8 bases, with 12 bases left in between. The CDR3 runs to 12 residues. Here the CDR3 DNA reads TGTGCCAGCAGCGAGACAGACAGGGGCTACACCTTC. It translates to CASSETDRGYTF.

The J gene is TRBJ2-5, the V gene TRBV3-1 (or the pseudogene TRBV3-2); D not resolved. Germline loops: CDR1 LGHDT, CDR2 YNNKEL (reference sequence). Trimming left V 1 base short and J 6 bases short, with 18 bases between. The CDR3 has 16 residues. CDR3 region: CASSQGAPASGKTQYF. The CDR3 bases are TGTGCCAGCAGCCAAGGAGCCCCCGCGAGTGGGAAGACCCAGTACTTC.

The chain recombines TRBV10-3 with TRBJ2-3; 7 bases agree with TRBD2. Germline lookup yields CDR1 ENHRY and CDR2 SYGVKD. With 6 bases clipped from V and 0 bases from J, the junction kept 3 bases outside the gene matches. The CDR3 runs to 14 residues. In nucleotides, the CDR3 is TGTGCCATCAGCACCGGGGGGAGCACAGATACGCAGTATTTT. It is translated as CAISTGGSTDTQYF.

The J gene is TRBJ2-1, the V gene TRBV10-3; TRBD1 agrees at 8 bases. The CDR3 contains 15 residues. Germline trimming cut 6 bases from V and 0 bases from J; bases unmatched to any gene: 4. The germline gives CDR1 ENHRY, CDR2 SYGVKD. DNA for the CDR3: TGTGCCATCAGGGCACAGGGGGGCTCCTACAATGAGCAGTTCTTC. It encodes CAIRAQGGSYNEQFF.

This clone was observed once. This sequence joins TRBV2 and TRBJ2-2; 12 bases line up with TRBD2. The CDR3 has 15 amino acids. V lost 6 bases, J lost 7 bases, and 6 bases stayed unmatched. Germline lookup yields CDR1 SNHLY and CDR2 FYNNEI. The CDR3 protein is CASRGTSGRFGELFF. The CDR3 DNA is TGTGCCAGCAGGGGGACTAGCGGGCGCTTCGGGGAGCTGTTTTTT.

The rearrangement joins TRBV24-1 to TRBJ1-1; D is perhaps TRBD1 (5 bases). V shed 9 bases and J shed 0 bases, with 10 bases lying between them. The germline gives CDR1 KGHDR, CDR2 SFDVKD. This CDR3 contains 13 residues. The CDR3 DNA is TGTGCCACCCGGGGACGGGTGAACACTGAAGCTTTCTTT. Its protein is CATRGRVNTEAFF.

The rearrangement links TRBV6-5 to TRBJ2-3, with D possibly called TRBD1 or TRBD2 (5 bases each). V was shortened by 11 bases and J by 1 base, with 10 bases between the two germline ends. Germline V CDR1 and CDR2: MNHEY, SVGAGI. The CDR3 covers 12 residues. CDR3 protein: CAPGPRTDTQYF. The CDR3 DNA follows: TGTGCCCCGGGACCCCGCACAGATACGCAGTATTTT.

This clone was counted once. V and J are TRBV27 and TRBJ1-4; 7 nucleotides match TRBD1. Losses at the gene ends were 6 bases for V and 5 bases for J; bases not matched to a gene: 9. Germline V gene sequence: CDR1 MNHEY, CDR2 SMNVEV (reference sequence). This CDR3 has 15 amino acids. CDR3 amino acids: CASRKPGQINEKLFF. The CDR3 coding sequence is TGTGCCAGCAGAAAACCGGGACAGATAAATGAAAAACTGTTTTTT.

The chain joins TRBV5-1 to TRBJ2-7; tentative D call: TRBD1 (5 bases). This CDR3 is built from 14 residues. Germline loops: CDR1 SGHRS, CDR2 YFSETQ. V shed 4 bases and J shed 3 bases, with 14 bases lying between them. CDR3 bases: TGCGCCAGCAGCACGGTGGACACAAACTACGAGCAGTACGTC. Translating gives CASSTVDTNYEQYV.

This chain links TRBV5-1 with TRBJ1-5, with 7 bases that match TRBD1. CDR1 is SGHRS, CDR2 YFSETQ, per germline. CDR3 length equals 15 residues. The J segment lost 3 bases and the V segment lost 2 bases, leaving 5 bases of the junction unmatched. This CDR3 reads CASSLEGTVNQPQHF. In DNA form, the CDR3 reads TGCGCCAGCAGCTTAGAAGGGACAGTCAATCAGCCCCAGCATTTT.

The chain links TRBV5-1 to TRBJ1-6; D may be TRBD1 (5 bases). CDR3 length: 15 residues. Germline assignment: CDR1 SGHRS and CDR2 YFSETQ. V lost 0 bases, J lost 10 bases, and 14 bases lay in between. In DNA form, the CDR3 reads TGCGCCAGCAGCTTGGCAGGGTTCGAGAGGTCACCCCTCCACTTT. Its protein is CASSLAGFERSPLHF. The full variable domain, with the rest looked up from reference TRBV5-1 and TRBJ1-6, is KAGVTQTPRYLIKTRGQQVTLSCSPISGHRSVSWYQQTPGQGLQFLFEYFSETQRNKGNFPGRFSGRQFSNSRSEMNVSTLELGDSALYLCASSLAGFERSPLHFGNGTRLTVT.

This sequence joins TRBV10-3 and TRBJ1-2; 8 bases match TRBD1. Germline V gene lookup returns CDR1 ENHRY and CDR2 SYGVKD. This CDR3 region has 14 residues. Trimming took 6 bases from V and 4 from J; bases not matched to a gene: 7. CDR3 region: CAIRLDREGYGYTF. CDR3 nucleotides: TGTGCCATCAGGTTGGACAGGGAAGGCTATGGCTACACCTTC.